This T cell receptor beta chain was recovered during a study of T cell responses to AZD1222 COVID-19 vaccine. Here immunoSEQ multiplex PCR was the method, and the copy in TCRdb shows in-frame clones only, minus some. This table has around 160,000 clones, roughly 94% appearing once. The J segment lost 4 bases and the V segment lost 1 base, leaving 1 base of the junction unmatched. CDR1 KGHSH and CDR2 LQKENI come from the germline V gene. CDR3 length equals 15 residues. The rearrangement links TRBV18 to TRBJ2-3, with TRBD1 matching 11 bases. This receptor was identified in an adult who received the AZD1222 COVID-19 vaccine. The input for sequencing was peripheral blood, taken 28 days after the second AZD1222 dose. CDR3 sequence (DNA): TGTGCCAGCTCACCACTGGGACAGGGGGCAGATACGCAGTATTTT. Translated, it gives CASSPLGQGADTQYF.